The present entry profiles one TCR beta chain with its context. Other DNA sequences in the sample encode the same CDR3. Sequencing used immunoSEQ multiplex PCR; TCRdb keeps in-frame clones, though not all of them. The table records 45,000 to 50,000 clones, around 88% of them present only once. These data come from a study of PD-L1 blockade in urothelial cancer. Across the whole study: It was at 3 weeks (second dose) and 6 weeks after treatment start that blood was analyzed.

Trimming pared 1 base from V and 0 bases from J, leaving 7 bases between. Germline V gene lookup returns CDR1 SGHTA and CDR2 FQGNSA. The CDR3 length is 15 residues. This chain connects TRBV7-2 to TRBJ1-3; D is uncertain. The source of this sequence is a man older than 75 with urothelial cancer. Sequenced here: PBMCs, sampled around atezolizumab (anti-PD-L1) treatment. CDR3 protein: CASSLGGSSGNTIYF. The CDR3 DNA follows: TGTGCCAGCAGCTTAGGCGGCAGCTCTGGAAACACCATATATTTT. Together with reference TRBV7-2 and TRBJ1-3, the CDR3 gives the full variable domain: GAGVSQSPSNKVTEKGKDVELRCDPISGHTALYWYRQSLGQGLEFLIYFQGNSAPDKSGLPSDRFSAERTGGSVSTLTIQRTQQEDSAVYLCASSLGGSSGNTIYFGEGSWLTVV.